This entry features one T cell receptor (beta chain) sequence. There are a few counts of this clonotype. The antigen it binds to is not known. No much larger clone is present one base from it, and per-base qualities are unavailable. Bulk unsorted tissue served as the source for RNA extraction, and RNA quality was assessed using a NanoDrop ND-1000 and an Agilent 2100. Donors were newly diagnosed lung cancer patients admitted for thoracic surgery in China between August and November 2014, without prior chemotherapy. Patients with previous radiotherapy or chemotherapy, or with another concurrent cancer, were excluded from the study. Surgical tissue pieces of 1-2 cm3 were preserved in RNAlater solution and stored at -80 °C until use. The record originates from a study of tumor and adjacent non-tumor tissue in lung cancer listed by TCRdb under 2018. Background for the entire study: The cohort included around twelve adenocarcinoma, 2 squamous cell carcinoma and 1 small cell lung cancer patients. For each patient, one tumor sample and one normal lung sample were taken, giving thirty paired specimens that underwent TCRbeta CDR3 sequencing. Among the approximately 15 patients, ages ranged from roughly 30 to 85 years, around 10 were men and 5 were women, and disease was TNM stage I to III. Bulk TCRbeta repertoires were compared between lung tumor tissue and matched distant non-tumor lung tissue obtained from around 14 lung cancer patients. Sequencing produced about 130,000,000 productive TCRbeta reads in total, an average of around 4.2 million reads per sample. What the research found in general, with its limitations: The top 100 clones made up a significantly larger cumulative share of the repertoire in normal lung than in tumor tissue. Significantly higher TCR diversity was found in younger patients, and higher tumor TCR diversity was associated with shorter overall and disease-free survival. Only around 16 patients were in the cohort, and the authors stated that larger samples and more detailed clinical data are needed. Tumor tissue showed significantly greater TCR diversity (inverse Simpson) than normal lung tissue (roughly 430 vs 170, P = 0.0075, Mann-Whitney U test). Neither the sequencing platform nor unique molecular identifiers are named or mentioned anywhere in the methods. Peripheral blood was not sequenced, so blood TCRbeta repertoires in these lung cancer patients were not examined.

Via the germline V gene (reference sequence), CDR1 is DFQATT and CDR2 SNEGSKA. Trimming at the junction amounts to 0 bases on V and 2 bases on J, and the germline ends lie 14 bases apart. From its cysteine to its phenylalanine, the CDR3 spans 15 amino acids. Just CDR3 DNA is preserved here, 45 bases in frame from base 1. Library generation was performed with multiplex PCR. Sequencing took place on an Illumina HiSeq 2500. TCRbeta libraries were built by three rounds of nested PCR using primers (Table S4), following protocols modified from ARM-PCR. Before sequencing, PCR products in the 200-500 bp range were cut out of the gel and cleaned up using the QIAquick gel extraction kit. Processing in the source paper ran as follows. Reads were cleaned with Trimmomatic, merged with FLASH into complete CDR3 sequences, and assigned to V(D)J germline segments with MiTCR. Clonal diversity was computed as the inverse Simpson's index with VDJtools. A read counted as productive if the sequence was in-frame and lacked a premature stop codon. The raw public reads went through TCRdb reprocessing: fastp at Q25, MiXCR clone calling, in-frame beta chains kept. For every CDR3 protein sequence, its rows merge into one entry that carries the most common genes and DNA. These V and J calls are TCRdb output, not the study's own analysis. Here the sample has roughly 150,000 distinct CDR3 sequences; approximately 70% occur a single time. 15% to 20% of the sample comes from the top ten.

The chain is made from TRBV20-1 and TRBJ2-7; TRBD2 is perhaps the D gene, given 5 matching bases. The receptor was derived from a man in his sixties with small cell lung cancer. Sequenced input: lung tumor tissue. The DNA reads TGCAGTGCTAGAGATTCAGAGGGATCCACCTACGAGCAGTACTTC. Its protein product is CSARDSEGSTYEQYF.